This T cell receptor beta chain was sequenced during a study of T cells in Graves' hyperthyroidism and ophthalmopathy. Study findings and constraints: Blood also contained most expanded thyroid clonotypes above 0.001.

This clonotype came up many times. What it binds is not known. The hyperthyroidism patients had all been newly diagnosed, and their disease duration was under 2 months. Their ages ranged from 18 to 65 years. The PBMCs were taken from around 9.1 ml of fresh peripheral blood. The source material, RNA transcripts, was used to amplify TCR beta CDR3 regions. Using the HTBI primer set, a first-round RT-PCR was run on the TCR CDR3. TCRdb re-analysed the multiplex PCR reads in MiXCR, keeping a single row per CDR3 protein. The table records roughly 750,000 distinct CDR3 sequences, approximately 16% of them present only once. Trimming left V 2 bases short and J 8 bases short, with 7 bases between. The length of the CDR3 is 12 residues. CDR1 is KGHSH and CDR2 is LQKENI in the germline V gene.

This chain uses TRBV18 with TRBJ2-1; D possibly corresponds to TRBD1 (5 bases). The clonotype originates from a man younger than 30 with Graves' hyperthyroidism. The material sequenced was blood. CDR3 protein: CASSPEQDEQFF. DNA of the CDR3: TGTGCCAGCTCACCAGAACAGGATGAGCAGTTCTTC.